A selection of T cell receptor beta chains follows, all from one sample in a study of vaccination effects on CD4 cells after COVID-19. Their recognized antigens are unknown. The assay was immunoSEQ multiplex PCR, and TCRdb's table has in-frame clones only and misses some. The data show roughly 63,000 clones, 80% seen once. Source: CD4+ T cells from PBMCs cultured with SARS-CoV-2 spike peptides, taken before COVID-19 vaccination. These receptors all come from a human donor who received a COVID-19 vaccine. Each CDR3 is given with its conserved first and last residue. The D gene is left open where the match is weak. Clone size is stated in some rows and not others, as once, few, many or a class when expanded.

len: 15
j_gene: TRBJ1-2
abundance: NA
d_gene: TRBD1
v_gene: TRBV7-2
CDR3nt: TGTGCCAGCAGCTATAAGCCGGGACAGTCAACAGGATACACCTTC
CDR3aa: CASSYKPGQSTGYTF

len: 11
j_gene: TRBJ2-4
abundance: NA
d_gene: NA
v_gene: TRBV7-9
CDR3nt: TGTGCCAGCAGCGACCGGGATATTCAGTACTTC
CDR3aa: CASSDRDIQYF

len: 14
j_gene: TRBJ1-1
abundance: NA
d_gene: NA
v_gene: TRBV5-1
CDR3nt: TGCGCCAGCAGCTTTGGAGGGTCGGACACTGAAGCTTTCTTT
CDR3aa: CASSFGGSDTEAFF

len: 17
j_gene: TRBJ1-1
abundance: NA
d_gene: NA
v_gene: TRBV7-8
CDR3nt: TGTGCCAGCAGCTTAGCGTACTCCGGACCCCCAAACACTGAAGCTTTCTTT
CDR3aa: CASSLAYSGPPNTEAFF

len: 14
j_gene: TRBJ1-1
abundance: NA
d_gene: NA
v_gene: TRBV30
CDR3nt: TGTGCCTGGACCGGGACGAGCATGAACACTGAAGCTTTCTTT
CDR3aa: CAWTGTSMNTEAFF

len: 16
j_gene: TRBJ2-1
abundance: NA
d_gene: TRBD1
v_gene: TRBV7-7
CDR3nt: TGTGCCAGCAGCCCCGCCGGGACAGTCTCCTACAATGAGCAGTTCTTC
CDR3aa: CASSPAGTVSYNEQFF

len: 13
j_gene: TRBJ1-2
abundance: few
d_gene: TRBD1
v_gene: TRBV6-5
CDR3nt: TGTGCCAGCAGACAGGGGGCTTACTATGGCTACACCTTC
CDR3aa: CASRQGAYYGYTF

len: 15
j_gene: TRBJ1-1
abundance: once
d_gene: TRBD1
v_gene: TRBV3-1/TRBV3-2
CDR3nt: TGTGCCAGCAGCCAGGGACAGGTTTTGAACACTGAAGCTTTCTTT
CDR3aa: CASSQGQVLNTEAFF

len: 18
j_gene: TRBJ2-1
abundance: NA
d_gene: NA
v_gene: TRBV6-2/TRBV6-3
CDR3nt: TGTGCCAGCAGTGACCCGGGACCCCGTTCCCCCAACTACAATGAGCAGTTCTTC
CDR3aa: CASSDPGPRSPNYNEQFF

len: 15
j_gene: TRBJ1-3
abundance: NA
d_gene: TRBD1
v_gene: TRBV6-1
CDR3nt: TGTGCCAGCAGTGAACTACAGGGGGCTGGAAACACCATATATTTT
CDR3aa: CASSELQGAGNTIYF

len: 14
j_gene: TRBJ1-2
abundance: NA
d_gene: NA
v_gene: TRBV7-8
CDR3nt: TGTGCCAGCGTCCCCGGGGGTCTAGACTATGGCTACACCTTC
CDR3aa: CASVPGGLDYGYTF